This T cell receptor beta chain was sequenced for a study of shared T cell receptors in the human thymus. TCRdb keeps only in-frame clones here, not all; method: immunoSEQ multiplex PCR. Of roughly 550,000 clones listed, roughly 74% are singletons. The CDR3 has 13 residues. Germline V gene data show CDR1 as SGHNT and CDR2 as YYREEE (reference sequence). Trimming removed 3 bases from V and 3 bases from J, with 9 bases in between. The data were also submitted as part of a second study, on human thymus T cells. Turning to that study: Healthy Finnish infants having corrective surgery for congenital heart defects served as donors. Corrective heart surgery yielded the resections from which the thymus tissue came. There were highly overlapping thymic repertoires among unrelated individuals, as related research reported.

Sample: thymocytes. The V call is TRBV5-4, the J call TRBJ2-5, with a possible D match to TRBD1 (5 bases). The sequence was obtained from a boy less than two years old with a congenital heart defect. The CDR3 sequence: CASSCAGKETQYF. As DNA, the CDR3 is TGTGCCAGCAGCTGTGCAGGGAAAGAGACCCAGTACTTC.